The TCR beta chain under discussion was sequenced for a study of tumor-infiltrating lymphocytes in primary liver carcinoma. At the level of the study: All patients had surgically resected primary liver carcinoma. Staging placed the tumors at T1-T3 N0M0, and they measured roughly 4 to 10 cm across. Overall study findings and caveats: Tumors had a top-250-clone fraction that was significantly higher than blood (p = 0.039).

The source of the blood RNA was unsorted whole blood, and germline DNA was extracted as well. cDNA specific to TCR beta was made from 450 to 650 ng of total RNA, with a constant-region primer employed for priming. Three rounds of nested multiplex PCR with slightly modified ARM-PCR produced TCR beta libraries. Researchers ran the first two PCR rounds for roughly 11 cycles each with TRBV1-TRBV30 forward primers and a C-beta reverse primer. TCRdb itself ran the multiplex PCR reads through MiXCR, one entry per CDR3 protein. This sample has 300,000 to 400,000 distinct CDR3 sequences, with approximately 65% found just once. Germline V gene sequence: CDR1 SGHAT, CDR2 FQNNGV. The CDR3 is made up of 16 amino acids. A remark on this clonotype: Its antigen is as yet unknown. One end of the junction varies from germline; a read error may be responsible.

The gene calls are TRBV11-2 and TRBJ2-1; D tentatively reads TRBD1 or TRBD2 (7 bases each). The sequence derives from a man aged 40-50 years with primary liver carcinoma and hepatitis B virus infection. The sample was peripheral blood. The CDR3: CASGLVRGGRGNEQFF. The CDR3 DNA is TGTGCCAGCGGCTTAGTCAGGGGGGGTAGGGGGAATGAACAGTTCTTC.